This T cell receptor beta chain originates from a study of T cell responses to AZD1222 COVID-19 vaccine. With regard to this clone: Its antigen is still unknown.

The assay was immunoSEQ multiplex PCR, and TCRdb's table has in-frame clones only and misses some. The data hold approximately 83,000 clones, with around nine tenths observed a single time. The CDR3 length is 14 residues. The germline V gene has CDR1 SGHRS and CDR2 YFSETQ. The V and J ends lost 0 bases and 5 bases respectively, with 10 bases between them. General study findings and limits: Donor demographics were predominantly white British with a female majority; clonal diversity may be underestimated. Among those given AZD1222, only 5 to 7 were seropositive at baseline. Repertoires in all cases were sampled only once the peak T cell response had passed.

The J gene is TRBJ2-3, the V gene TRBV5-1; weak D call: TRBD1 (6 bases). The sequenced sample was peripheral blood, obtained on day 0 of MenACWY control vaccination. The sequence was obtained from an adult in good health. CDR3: CASSLGQVGDTQYF. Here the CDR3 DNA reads TGCGCCAGCAGCTTGGGACAGGTGGGAGATACGCAGTATTTT.